This T cell receptor beta chain was sequenced for a study of T cells in Graves' hyperthyroidism and ophthalmopathy. Per the germline V gene, CDR1 is SQVTM and CDR2 is ANQGSEA. This CDR3 has 13 residues. V was cut by 7 bases and J by 5 bases, with 17 bases left in between. Amplification yielded TCR beta CDR3 regions, with RNA transcripts as the source. First-round RT-PCR of the TCR CDR3 relied on the HTBI primer set. TCRdb passed the multiplex PCR reads through MiXCR, listing each CDR3 protein once. The table lists about 700,000 distinct CDR3 sequences, over 40% of them singletons. The chain combines TRBV29-1 with TRBJ2-5, with D perhaps TRBD1 (6 bases). Sample: peripheral blood or thyroid tissue (not recorded which). The clonotype comes from an adult man with Graves' disease, either hyperthyroidism or ophthalmopathy (not recorded which). DNA for the CDR3: TGCAGCGGTAGACAGGTGACGGGGGAGACCCAGTACTTC. It is translated as CSGRQVTGETQYF.